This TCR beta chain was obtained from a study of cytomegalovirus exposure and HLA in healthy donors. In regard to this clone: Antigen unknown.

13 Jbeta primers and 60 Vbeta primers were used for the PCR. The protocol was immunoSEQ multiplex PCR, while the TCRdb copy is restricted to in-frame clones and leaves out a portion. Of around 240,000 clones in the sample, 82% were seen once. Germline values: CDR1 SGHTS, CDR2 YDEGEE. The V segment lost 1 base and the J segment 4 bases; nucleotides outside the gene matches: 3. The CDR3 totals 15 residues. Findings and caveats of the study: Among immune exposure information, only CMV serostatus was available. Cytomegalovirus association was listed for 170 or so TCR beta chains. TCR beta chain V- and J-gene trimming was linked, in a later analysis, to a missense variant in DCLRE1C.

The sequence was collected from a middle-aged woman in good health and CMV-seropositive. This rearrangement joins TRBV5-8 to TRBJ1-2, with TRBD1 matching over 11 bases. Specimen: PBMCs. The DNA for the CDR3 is TGTGCCAGCAGCTTGACCGGGACAGGGGGCTATGGCTACACCTTC. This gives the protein CASSLTGTGGYGYTF.